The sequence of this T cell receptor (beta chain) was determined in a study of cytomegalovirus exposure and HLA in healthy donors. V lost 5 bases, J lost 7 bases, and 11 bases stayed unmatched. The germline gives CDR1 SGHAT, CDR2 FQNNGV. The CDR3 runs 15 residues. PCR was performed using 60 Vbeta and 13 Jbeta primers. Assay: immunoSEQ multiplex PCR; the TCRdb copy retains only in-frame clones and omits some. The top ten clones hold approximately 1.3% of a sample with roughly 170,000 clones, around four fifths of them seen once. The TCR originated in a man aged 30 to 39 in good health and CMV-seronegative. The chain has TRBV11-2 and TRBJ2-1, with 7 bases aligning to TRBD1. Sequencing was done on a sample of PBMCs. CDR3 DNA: TGTGCCAGCAGCAGACAGGGAAATTGGGGGAATGAGCAGTTCTTC. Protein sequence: CASSRQGNWGNEQFF. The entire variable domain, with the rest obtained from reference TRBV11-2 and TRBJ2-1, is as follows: EAGVAQSPRYKIIEKRQSVAFWCNPISGHATLYWYQQILGQGPKLLIQFQNNGVVDDSQLPKDRFSAERLKGVDSTLKIQPAKLEDSAVYLCASSRQGNWGNEQFFGPGTRLTVL.